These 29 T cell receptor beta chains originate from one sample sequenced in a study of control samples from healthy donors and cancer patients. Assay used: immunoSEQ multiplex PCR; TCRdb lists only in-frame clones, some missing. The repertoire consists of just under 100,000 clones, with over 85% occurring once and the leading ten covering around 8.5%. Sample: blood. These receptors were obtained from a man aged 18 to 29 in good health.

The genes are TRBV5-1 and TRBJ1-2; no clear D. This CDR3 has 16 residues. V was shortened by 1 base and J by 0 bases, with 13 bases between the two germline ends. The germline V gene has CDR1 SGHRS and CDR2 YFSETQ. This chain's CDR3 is CASSLSRDPSNYGYTF. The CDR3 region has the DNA TGCGCCAGCAGCTTGTCAAGGGATCCCTCTAACTATGGCTACACCTTC.

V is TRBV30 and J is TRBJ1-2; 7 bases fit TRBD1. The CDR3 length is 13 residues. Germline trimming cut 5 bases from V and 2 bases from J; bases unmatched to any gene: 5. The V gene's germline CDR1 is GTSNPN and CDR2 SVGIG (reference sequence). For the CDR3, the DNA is TGTGCCTGGGATCCGACAGGGAACTATGGCTACACCTTC. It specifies CAWDPTGNYGYTF.

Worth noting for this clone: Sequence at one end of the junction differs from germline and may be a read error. Written as DNA, the CDR3 is TGTGCCACCAGTTTCAGGTATAGCAATCAGCCCCAGCATTTT. It yields the protein CATSFRYSNQPQHF. The chain links TRBV27 to TRBJ1-5; D not resolved. The germline V gene has CDR1 MNHEY and CDR2 SMNVEV (reference sequence). The CDR3 runs to 14 residues.

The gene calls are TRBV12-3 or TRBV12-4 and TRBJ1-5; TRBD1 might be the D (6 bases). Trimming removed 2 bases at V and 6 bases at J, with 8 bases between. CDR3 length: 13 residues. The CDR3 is CASSLQGLQPQHF. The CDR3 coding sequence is TGTGCCAGCAGTTTACAGGGGCTTCAGCCCCAGCATTTT.

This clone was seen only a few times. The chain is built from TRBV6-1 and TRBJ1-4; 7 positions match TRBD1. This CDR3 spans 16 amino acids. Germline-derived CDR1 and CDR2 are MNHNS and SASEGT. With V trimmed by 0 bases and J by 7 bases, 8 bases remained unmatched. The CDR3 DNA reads TGTGCCAGCAGTGAAGCGCTGGGCAGGGGGGGTGAAAAACTGTTTTTT. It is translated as CASSEALGRGGEKLFF.

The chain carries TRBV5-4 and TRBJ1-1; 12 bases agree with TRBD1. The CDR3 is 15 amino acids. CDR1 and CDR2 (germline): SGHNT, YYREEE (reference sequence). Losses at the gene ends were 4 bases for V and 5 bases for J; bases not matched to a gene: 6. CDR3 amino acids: CASSRGQGALTEAFF. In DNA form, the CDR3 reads TGTGCCAGCAGCAGGGGACAGGGGGCGTTAACTGAAGCTTTCTTT. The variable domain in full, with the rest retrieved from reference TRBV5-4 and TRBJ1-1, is ETGVTQSPTHLIKTRGQQVTLRCSSQSGHNTVSWYQQALGQGPQFIFQYYREEENGRGNFPPRFSGLQFPNYSSELNVNALELDDSALYLCASSRGQGALTEAFFGQGTRLTVV.

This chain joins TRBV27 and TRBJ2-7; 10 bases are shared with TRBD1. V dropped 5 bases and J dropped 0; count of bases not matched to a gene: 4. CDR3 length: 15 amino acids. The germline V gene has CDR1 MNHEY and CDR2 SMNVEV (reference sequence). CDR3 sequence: CASSKRTGGSYEQYF. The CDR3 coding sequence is TGTGCCAGCAGTAAGAGGACAGGGGGCTCCTACGAGCAGTACTTC.

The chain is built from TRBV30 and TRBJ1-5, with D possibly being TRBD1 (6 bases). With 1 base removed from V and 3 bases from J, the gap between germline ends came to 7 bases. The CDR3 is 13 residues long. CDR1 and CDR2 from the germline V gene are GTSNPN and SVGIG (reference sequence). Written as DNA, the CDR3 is TGTGCCTGGAGTGGGGGGGCCAATCAGCCCCAGCATTTT. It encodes CAWSGGANQPQHF.

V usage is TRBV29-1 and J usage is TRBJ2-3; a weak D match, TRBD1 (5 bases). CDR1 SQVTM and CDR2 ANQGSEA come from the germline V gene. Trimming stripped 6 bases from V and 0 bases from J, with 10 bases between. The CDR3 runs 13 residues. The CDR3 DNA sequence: TGCAGCGTCCTCGACAGAAGCACAGATACGCAGTATTTT. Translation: CSVLDRSTDTQYF.

CDR3: CASSRQGRNSPLHF. The CDR3 DNA reads TGTGCCAGCAGTAGACAGGGTCGGAATTCACCCCTCCACTTT. The chain uses TRBV6-5 and TRBJ1-6; 7 nucleotides line up with TRBD1. With V trimmed by 5 bases and J by 7 bases, 5 bases remained unmatched. Germline V gives CDR1 MNHEY, CDR2 SVGAGI. The length of the CDR3 is 14 residues.

The DNA of the CDR3 is TGTGCCAGCAGTGAAAAGGGGGCGGCCCGCTATGGCTACACCTTC. Translating gives CASSEKGAARYGYTF. The chain links TRBV25-1 to TRBJ1-2; TRBD1 matches at 7 bases. J was trimmed by 4 bases and V by 2 bases; bases with no gene match: 7. The V gene's germline CDR1 is MGHDK and CDR2 SYGVNS. This CDR3 spans 15 amino acids.

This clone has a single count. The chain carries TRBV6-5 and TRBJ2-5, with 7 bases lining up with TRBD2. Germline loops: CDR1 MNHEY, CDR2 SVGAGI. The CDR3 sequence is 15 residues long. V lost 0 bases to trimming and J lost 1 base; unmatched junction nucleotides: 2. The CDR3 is CASSYSGLGQETQYF. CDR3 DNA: TGTGCCAGCAGTTACTCAGGACTAGGCCAAGAGACCCAGTACTTC.

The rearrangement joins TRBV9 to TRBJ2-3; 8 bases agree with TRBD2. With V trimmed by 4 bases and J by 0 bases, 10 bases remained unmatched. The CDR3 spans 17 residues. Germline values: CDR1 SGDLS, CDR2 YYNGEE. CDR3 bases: TGTGCCAGCAGCCAGTTCGGGAGCGGGGGTAGCACAGATACGCAGTATTTT. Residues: CASSQFGSGGSTDTQYF.

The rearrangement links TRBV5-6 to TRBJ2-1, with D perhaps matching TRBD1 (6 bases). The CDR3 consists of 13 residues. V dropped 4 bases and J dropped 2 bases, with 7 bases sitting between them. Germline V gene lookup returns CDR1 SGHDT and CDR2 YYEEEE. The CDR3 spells CASSGDTYNEQFF. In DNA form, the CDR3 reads TGTGCCAGCAGCGGGGACACCTACAATGAGCAGTTCTTC.

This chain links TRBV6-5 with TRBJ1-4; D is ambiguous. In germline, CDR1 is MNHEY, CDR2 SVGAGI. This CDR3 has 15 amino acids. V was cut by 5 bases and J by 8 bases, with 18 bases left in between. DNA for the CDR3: TGTGCCAGCAGTCTACGGGGAGGATTGGGGGAAAAACTGTTTTTT. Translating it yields CASSLRGGLGEKLFF.

This chain's CDR3 is CASSIDHSPGNSPLHF. Here the CDR3 DNA reads TGTGCCAGTAGTATAGACCACAGCCCAGGCAATTCACCCCTCCACTTT. This chain links TRBV19 with TRBJ1-6; D remains unclear. The germline V gene has CDR1 LNHDA and CDR2 SQIVND (reference sequence). Trimming removed 0 bases at V and 7 bases at J, with 13 bases between. The CDR3 extends over 16 amino acids.

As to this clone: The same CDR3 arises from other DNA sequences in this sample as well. This chain's CDR3 is CASSLGHMNTEAFF. The DNA for the CDR3 is TGCGCCAGCAGCTTGGGACATATGAACACTGAAGCTTTCTTT. The V gene is TRBV5-1, the J gene TRBJ1-1; D unclear. Germline V gene lookup returns CDR1 SGHRS and CDR2 YFSETQ. The CDR3 covers 14 residues. Trimming removed 0 bases from V and 0 bases from J, with 6 bases in between.

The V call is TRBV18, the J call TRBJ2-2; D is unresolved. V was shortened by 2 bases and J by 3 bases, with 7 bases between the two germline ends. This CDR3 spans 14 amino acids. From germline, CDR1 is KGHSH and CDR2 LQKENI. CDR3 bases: TGTGCCAGCTCACCAAGACAAGACACCGGGGAGCTGTTTTTT. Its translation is CASSPRQDTGELFF.

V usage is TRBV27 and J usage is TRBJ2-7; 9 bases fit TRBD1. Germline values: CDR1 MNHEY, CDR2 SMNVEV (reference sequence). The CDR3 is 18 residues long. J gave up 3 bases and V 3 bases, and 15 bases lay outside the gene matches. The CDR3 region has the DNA TGTGCCAGCAGTTTCGGGACAGGGAAGGGGAAGTGGGTCTACGAGCAGTACTTC. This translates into CASSFGTGKGKWVYEQYF.

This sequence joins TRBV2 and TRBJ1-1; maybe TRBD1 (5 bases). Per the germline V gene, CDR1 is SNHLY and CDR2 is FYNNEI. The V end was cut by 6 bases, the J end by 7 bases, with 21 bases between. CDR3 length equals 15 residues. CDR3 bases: TGTGCCAGCAGCAAGCGACGGGGCGGCGCCTTTGAAGCTTTCTTT. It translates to CASSKRRGGAFEAFF.

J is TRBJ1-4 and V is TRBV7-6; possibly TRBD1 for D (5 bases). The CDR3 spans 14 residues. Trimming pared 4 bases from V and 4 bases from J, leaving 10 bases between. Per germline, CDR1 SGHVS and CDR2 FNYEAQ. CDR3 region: CASSSFQGNEKLFF. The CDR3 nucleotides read TGTGCCAGCAGCTCCTTTCAGGGTAATGAAAAACTGTTTTTT.

The DNA of the CDR3 is TGTGCCACCAGTGATTTGAGCGGGCAGCCCCAGCATTTT. It codes for CATSDLSGQPQHF. V and J are TRBV24-1 and TRBJ1-5; D is uncertain. The CDR3 extends over 13 amino acids. CDR1 and CDR2 (germline): KGHDR, SFDVKD. V dropped 0 bases and J dropped 7 bases, with 6 bases sitting between them.

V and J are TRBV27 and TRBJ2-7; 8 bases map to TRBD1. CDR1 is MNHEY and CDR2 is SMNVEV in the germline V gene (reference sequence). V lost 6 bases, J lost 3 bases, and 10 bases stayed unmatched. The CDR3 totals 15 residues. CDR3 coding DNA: TGTGCCAGCAGCCGGGGACAGGCGACCTTCTACGAGCAGTACTTC. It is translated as CASSRGQATFYEQYF.

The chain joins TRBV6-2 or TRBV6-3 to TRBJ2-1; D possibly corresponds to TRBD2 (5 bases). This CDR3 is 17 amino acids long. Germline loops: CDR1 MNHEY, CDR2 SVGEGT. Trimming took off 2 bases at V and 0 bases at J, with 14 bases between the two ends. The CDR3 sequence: CASSYGVGSLSYNEQFF. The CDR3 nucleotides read TGTGCCAGCAGTTACGGTGTTGGGAGCCTCTCCTACAATGAGCAGTTCTTC.

CDR3 nucleotide sequence: TGTGCCAGCAGCTTCGGACACTCTGGAAACACCATATATTTT. Its protein is CASSFGHSGNTIYF. The chain couples TRBV9 to TRBJ1-3; tentative D call: TRBD1 (5 bases). Trimming pared 4 bases from V and 0 bases from J, leaving 8 bases between. The CDR3 is 14 residues long. Germline values: CDR1 SGDLS, CDR2 YYNGEE.

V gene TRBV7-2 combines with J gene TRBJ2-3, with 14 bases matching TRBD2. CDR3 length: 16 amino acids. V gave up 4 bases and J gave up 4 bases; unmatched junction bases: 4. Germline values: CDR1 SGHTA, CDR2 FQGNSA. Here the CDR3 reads CASSSGLAGGADTQYF. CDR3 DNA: TGTGCCAGCAGCTCAGGACTAGCGGGGGGTGCAGATACGCAGTATTTT.

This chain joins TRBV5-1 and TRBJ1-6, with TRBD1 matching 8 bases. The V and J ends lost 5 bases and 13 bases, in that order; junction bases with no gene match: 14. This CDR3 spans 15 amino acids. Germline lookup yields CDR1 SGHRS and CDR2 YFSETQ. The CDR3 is CASRPSGQGSSPLHF. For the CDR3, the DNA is TGCGCCAGCAGGCCCTCAGGACAGGGCTCCTCGCCCCTCCACTTT.

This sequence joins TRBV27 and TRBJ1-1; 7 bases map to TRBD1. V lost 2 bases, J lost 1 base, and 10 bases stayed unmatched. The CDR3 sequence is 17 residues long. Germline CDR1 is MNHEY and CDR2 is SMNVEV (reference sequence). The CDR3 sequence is CASSLRTTGDGNTEAFF. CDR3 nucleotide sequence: TGTGCCAGCAGTTTACGGACTACAGGGGACGGGAACACTGAAGCTTTCTTT.

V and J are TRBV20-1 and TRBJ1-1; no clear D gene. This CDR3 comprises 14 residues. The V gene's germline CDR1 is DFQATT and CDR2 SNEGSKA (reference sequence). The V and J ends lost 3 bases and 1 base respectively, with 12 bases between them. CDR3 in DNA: TGCAGTGCTAGTCTGCTTCATCCGAACACTGAAGCTTTCTTT. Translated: CSASLLHPNTEAFF.